This TCR beta chain is from a study of blood T cell repertoires in COVID-19. Study summary: Acute and convalescent COVID-19 specimens originated in the United States, Italy and Spain. The analysed material was cDNA or gDNA that came from T cells, B-cell-depleted T cells, or PBMCs.

A few counts support this clone. The CDR3 has 17 amino acids. Germline V lookup: CDR1 LNHDA, CDR2 SQIVND (reference sequence). V lost 5 bases, J lost 5 bases, and 25 bases lay in between. Methods used by the authors: Nucleated cell counts were estimated from reference gene primer amplification. Method: immunoSEQ multiplex PCR; TCRdb's copy keeps in-frame clones and lacks some. That table gives V, J and clone size, and the DNA gave D and trimming. The sample lists 30,000 to 45,000 clones, 88% occurring once. This rearrangement joins TRBV19 to TRBJ2-7; tentatively, D is TRBD2 (8 bases). The material sequenced was peripheral blood. The receptor was isolated from a man in his 70s with active COVID-19. This CDR3 reads CASSLTSGPGGLDEQYF. The CDR3 nucleotides read TGTGCCAGTAGTTTAACTAGCGGTCCAGGGGGTCTAGACGAGCAGTACTTC.